The 14 T cell receptor beta chains below were found in one sample sequenced in a study of blood T cell repertoires in COVID-19. Only in-frame clones appear in the TCRdb table, and some are missing; sequencing was by immunoSEQ multiplex PCR. The top ten clones hold around 2% of a sample with over 250,000 clones, roughly nine tenths of them seen once. Source material: peripheral blood. These receptors were collected from a young woman with COVID-19, enrolled during active disease.

The rearrangement links TRBV5-1 to TRBJ1-2; D perhaps matches TRBD1 (5 bases). Looked up from germline, CDR1 is SGHRS and CDR2 is YFSETQ. V was pared by 2 bases and J by 8 bases, with 16 bases between. CDR3 length equals 14 residues. The CDR3 is CASSFDRGLSGYTF. DNA for the CDR3: TGCGCCAGCAGCTTTGACAGAGGCCTCTCGGGCTACACCTTC.

The chain carries TRBV19 and TRBJ2-7; D is possibly TRBD1 (6 bases). V was shortened by 3 bases and J by 5 bases, with 17 bases between the two germline ends. CDR1 LNHDA and CDR2 SQIVND come from the germline V gene (reference sequence). The CDR3 runs to 15 residues. CDR3 in DNA: TGTGCCAGTAGTATCCAATACAGCGGACAGAACGAGCAGTACTTC. As protein: CASSIQYSGQNEQYF.

The chain employs TRBV27 and TRBJ1-2; D unclear. The CDR3 extends over 15 amino acids. V shed 6 bases and J shed 3 bases, with 17 bases lying between them. Germline lookup yields CDR1 MNHEY and CDR2 SMNVEV (reference sequence). The CDR3 region has the DNA TGTGCCAGCAGCCCCCGGATCCTGAGGGACTATGGCTACACCTTC. This gives the protein CASSPRILRDYGYTF.

This sequence joins TRBV18 and TRBJ1-4; D gene uncertain. Trimming stripped 8 bases from V and 3 bases from J, with 16 bases between. Germline CDR1 and CDR2: KGHSH and LQKENI. The CDR3 loop spans 15 amino acids. The CDR3 DNA sequence: TGTGCCAGCGCTGATTTGTCTGGGCCTAATGAAAAACTGTTTTTT. This sequence encodes CASADLSGPNEKLFF.

The chain couples TRBV11-2 to TRBJ2-2, with D possibly being TRBD1 (5 bases). CDR1 SGHAT and CDR2 FQNNGV come from the germline V gene. This CDR3 has 17 amino acids. V was shortened by 0 bases and J by 7 bases, with 18 bases between the two germline ends. CDR3 sequence reads: CASSLEDRPYSFGELFF. CDR3 DNA: TGTGCCAGCAGCTTAGAAGACAGACCGTATTCCTTCGGGGAGCTGTTTTTT.

The chain uses TRBV24-1 and TRBJ2-1; 12 bases are a match to TRBD2. This CDR3 spans 14 amino acids. Per germline, CDR1 KGHDR and CDR2 SFDVKD. V dropped 4 bases and J dropped 15; count of bases not matched to a gene: 9. The CDR3 loop is CATSERGLAGTLFF. The CDR3 nucleotides are TGTGCCACCAGTGAACGAGGACTAGCGGGAACCCTGTTCTTC.

This chain uses TRBV6-1 with TRBJ2-1, with TRBD1 matching over 9 bases. Germline V gene sequence: CDR1 MNHNS, CDR2 SASEGT. With 2 bases clipped from V and 4 bases from J, the junction kept 3 bases outside the gene matches. CDR3 length: 15 amino acids. CDR3 sequence (DNA): TGTGCCAGCAGTGAATACGGGACAGGGTACAATGAGCAGTTCTTC. The encoded protein is CASSEYGTGYNEQFF.

V gene TRBV25-1 combines with J gene TRBJ2-1; 9 bases are a match to TRBD2. Germline V CDR1 and CDR2: MGHDK, SYGVNS. The CDR3 spans 14 residues. V was clipped by 2 bases and J by 7 bases; unmatched bases: 3. Here the CDR3 DNA reads TGTGCCAGCAGTGAAGGCGGGAGGGATAATGAGCAGTTCTTC. Encoded protein: CASSEGGRDNEQFF.

The genes are TRBV7-3 and TRBJ2-1; 7 nucleotides align to TRBD2. Germline CDR1 reads SGHTA; CDR2 reads FQGTGA. The CDR3 length is 20 residues. J gave up 2 bases and V 0 bases, and 16 bases lay outside the gene matches. The CDR3 DNA reads TGTGCCAGCAGCTTAACGTGGAATAGCGGGCCCAGTGGGCCCTACAATGAGCAGTTCTTC. Its protein product is CASSLTWNSGPSGPYNEQFF. Looking up the rest from reference TRBV7-3 and TRBJ2-1 gives the full variable domain: GAGVSQTPSNKVTEKGKYVELRCDPISGHTALYWYRQSLGQGPEFLIYFQGTGAADDSGLPNDRFFAVRPEGSVSTLKIQRTERGDSAVYLCASSLTWNSGPSGPYNEQFFGPGTRLTVL.

The rearrangement joins TRBV27 to TRBJ1-3; maybe TRBD1 (6 bases). V shed 1 base and J shed 8 bases, with 15 bases lying between them. The CDR3 has 15 residues. Germline V gene data show CDR1 as MNHEY and CDR2 as SMNVEV (reference sequence). The CDR3 nucleotides read TGTGCCAGCAGTTTATTCCCAGGGGCGAGTGACACCATATATTTT. Translating it yields CASSLFPGASDTIYF.

This clone was counted once. This rearrangement joins TRBV6-5 to TRBJ1-1, with TRBD1 as a possible D gene (6 bases). The V and J ends lost 6 bases and 2 bases respectively, with 16 bases between them. The CDR3 consists of 15 residues. Germline V gives CDR1 MNHEY, CDR2 SVGAGI. The CDR3 sequence: CASRDPGHRNTEAFF. CDR3 nucleotide sequence: TGTGCCAGCAGAGATCCGGGACATCGAAACACTGAAGCTTTCTTT.

The DNA for the CDR3 is TGTGCCAGCAGTGAACGCTACAGCAACTATGGCTACACCTTC. Translating gives CASSERYSNYGYTF. The genes are TRBV6-1 and TRBJ1-2, with D hard to call. V lost 2 bases, J lost 2 bases, and 9 bases lay in between. The CDR3 sequence is 14 residues long. The germline V gene has CDR1 MNHNS and CDR2 SASEGT.

This clone was found once. Other DNA sequences of this sample code for an identical CDR3. The CDR3 bases are TGTGCCAGTAGTATAGCAGGGGGCTCCTACGAGCAGTACTTC. Translation gives CASSIAGGSYEQYF. The V and J genes are TRBV19 and TRBJ2-7; 7 bases line up with TRBD1. The CDR3 contains 14 residues. Germline loops: CDR1 LNHDA, CDR2 SQIVND (reference sequence). V shed 1 base and J 0 bases; nucleotides not matched to a gene: 0.

This chain uses TRBV6-2 or TRBV6-3 with TRBJ2-5, with TRBD1 identical over 7 bases. Unmatched junction bases numbered 8, after V lost 5 bases and J lost 2 bases. Germline V CDR1 and CDR2: MNHEY, SVGEGT. The CDR3 has 15 amino acids. CDR3 nucleotides: TGTGCCAGCAGTCCCCTGGACAGGAGACAAGAGACCCAGTACTTC. Residues: CASSPLDRRQETQYF.